This T cell receptor (beta chain) was identified in a study of blood T cells in healthy people across ages (dated by TCRdb to the mid-2010s). Notes on the research overall: In model experiments, template switching captured roughly one uniquely barcoded TCR beta cDNA molecule for every two T cells. To track age-related changes in TCR beta repertoire diversity, the study relied on deep sequencing normalized with unique cDNA molecular identifiers. The donors were divided into four age groups: young (average around 17 years), middle-aged (approximately 42), aged (roughly 60) and long-lived (approximately 74). Using the same blood draw, the study looked at two additional independent replicas of 1 million unique cDNA reads for two donors, one aged 18 to 30 and the other aged 80 or older.

Donors were a few dozen systemically healthy Caucasian individuals from Russia aged roughly 6 to 100 years. Each donor gave ten milliliters of peripheral blood, collected into EDTA-treated Vacutainer tubes. Ficoll-Paque density-gradient centrifugation was used to isolate PBMCs, with at least 7 million obtained per sample. Trizol reagent was used to extract total RNA from the PBMCs, yielding at least 5.5 micrograms per sample. For every donor, flow cytometry on a PBMC aliquot measured the percentage of naive CD45RAhigh/CD27high T cells. Sequences LNHNV (CDR1) and YYDKDF (CDR2) are obtained from the germline V gene (reference sequence). From its cysteine to its phenylalanine, the CDR3 spans 15 amino acids. The retained sequence is limited to the CDR3, 45 bases, with the frame set at the first base. A note on this clonotype: Its antigen is unknown. A much larger clone lies a single base off, so this may be a read error.

Receptor libraries were prepared by 5' RACE. Sequencing instrument: Illumina HiSeq 2500. The second PCR ran for about 6 to 11 cycles and used a J-beta primer mix along with a sample-barcoded 5' primer. A template-switch 5' adaptor carrying 12 random nucleotides introduced a unique molecular identifier onto each TCR beta cDNA molecule. Each sample yielded at least 2.5 million CDR3-containing paired-end reads. All of the RNA was converted into first-strand cDNA using the Mint cDNA synthesis kit, with a TRBC-specific oligonucleotide serving as the primer. All cDNA was treated with uracil-DNA glycosylase and then went through a first 18-cycle PCR with the universal primers M1SS and BC2_uni_R. As for the original processing: For normalization, 1 million high-quality reads, each with a distinct molecular identifier, were randomly selected from each sample. Instead of being binned into consensus sequences, reads that shared molecular identifiers were thrown out. CDR3 identification, clonotype clustering and error correction used MiTCR with a Q25 quality threshold and the strictest error-elimination algorithm. A nonparametric unseen species model with Euler transformation was used to estimate a lower bound on total TCR beta diversity. TCRdb handled the public reads itself, with Q25 trimming in fastp and clone calling in MiXCR, and kept productive beta chains. When rows share a CDR3 protein, they turn into one entry using the most common DNA and genes. The V and J calls, along with clone size, are taken from TCRdb and not from the paper's own processing. A total of approximately 960,000 distinct CDR3 sequences appear in this sample, 29% of them only once. About a tenth of the sample is taken by the ten largest.

Findings and caveats that apply to the study as a whole: Observed TCR beta diversity correlated strongly with the percentage of naive T cells measured by flow cytometry. Because the CMV infection status of the donors was unknown, age-related changes in expanded clonotypes may potentially have been confounded. Conclusive comparison of naive and antigen-experienced compartments was prevented by the profiling of bulk unsorted PBMCs. Estimates of total diversity based on one million sequenced T cells were considered lower bounds and underestimates. Compared with the aged group, the long-lived group had more naive CD4+ T cells, fewer expanded clones and increased TCR diversity, suggesting age selection. As age increased, observed TCR beta diversity per million T cells dropped in a roughly linear way, and a significant reduction was already evident by age about 36.

This sample also appeared in a second study, on T cells of mothers and their children. As that second study puts it: The donors were nine systemically healthy Caucasian individuals, made up of three mothers and their six children. cDNA synthesis used all of the extracted RNA, with 1.5 ug of RNA in each 15 ul reaction. In the second PCR, the M1S primer introduced both the sample barcodes and 2-4 random nucleotides. Over 8.5 million TCR beta CDR3 reads came from each mother, compared with approximately 2.8 million reads from each child. In both related and unrelated pairs, thymic selection shapes the output of TCR recombination in a similar way, with inherited differences having only a minor effect. Related mother-child pairs always showed normalized repertoire overlap that was slightly higher than in unrelated mother-child pairs, though the difference was never significant. With a sensitivity of approximately 100 clones per million clonotypes, no persistent microchimeric T cell clones were detected. Deep NGS was used in the study to compare the TCR beta repertoires of mothers and children and to look for features that separate related mother-child pairs from unrelated individuals. On average, the children were approximately 11 +/- 4 years old, while the mothers were roughly 36 +/- 4 years old. After adapter ligation was performed with NEBNext reagents, the libraries were sequenced on an Illumina HiSeq 2000 with 100+100 nt paired-end reads. To prevent cross-contamination, the mother and child libraries were prepared one month apart and sequenced in separate runs. Between roughly 500,000 and 2,300,000 distinct TCR beta clonotypes were identified per donor. Naive TCR beta clonotypes were estimated from low-frequency clonotypes matched to each donor's FACS-determined naive share, without sorting.

The sequence joins TRBV15 to TRBJ2-4; the D segment might be TRBD1 or TRBD2, since each matches 5 bases. This TCR came from a middle-aged woman in good health. The sample taken for sequencing was blood. The nucleotides read TGTGCCACCAGCAGAGGGGACGTGATAGGTTACGAGCAGTGCTTC. It is translated as CATSRGDVIGYEQCF. Reference TRBV15 and TRBJ2-4 genes cover what lies past the CDR3, so the full variable domain is DAMVIQNPRYQVTQFGKPVTLSCSQTLNHNVMYWYQQKSSQAPKLLFHYYDKDFNNEADTPDNFQSRRPNTSFCFLDIRSPGLGDTAMYLCATSRGDVIGYEQCFGAGTRLSVL.